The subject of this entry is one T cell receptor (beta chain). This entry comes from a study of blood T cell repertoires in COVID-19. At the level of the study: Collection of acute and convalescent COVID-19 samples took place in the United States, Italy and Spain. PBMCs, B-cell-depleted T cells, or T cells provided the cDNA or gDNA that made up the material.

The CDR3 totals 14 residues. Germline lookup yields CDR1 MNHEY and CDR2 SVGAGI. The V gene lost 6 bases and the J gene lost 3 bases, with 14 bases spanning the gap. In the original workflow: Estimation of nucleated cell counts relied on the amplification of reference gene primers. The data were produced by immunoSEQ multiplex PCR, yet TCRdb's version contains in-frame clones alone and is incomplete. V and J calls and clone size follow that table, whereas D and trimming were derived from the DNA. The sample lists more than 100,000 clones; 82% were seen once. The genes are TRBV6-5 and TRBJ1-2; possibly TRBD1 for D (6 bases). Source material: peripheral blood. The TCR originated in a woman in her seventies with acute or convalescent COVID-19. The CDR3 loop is CASSQGQTDYGYTF. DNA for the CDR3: TGTGCCAGCAGCCAAGGACAGACTGACTATGGCTACACCTTC.